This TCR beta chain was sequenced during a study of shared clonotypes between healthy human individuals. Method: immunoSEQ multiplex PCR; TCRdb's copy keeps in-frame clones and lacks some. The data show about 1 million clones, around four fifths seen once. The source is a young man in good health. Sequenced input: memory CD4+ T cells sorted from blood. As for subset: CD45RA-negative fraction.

CDR3 residues: CASRKEVNTEAFF. The CDR3 DNA reads TGTGCCAGCAGGAAAGAAGTGAACACTGAAGCTTTCTTT. The genes are TRBV6-1 and TRBJ1-1, with unresolved D. Per germline, CDR1 MNHNS and CDR2 SASEGT. Trimming removed 6 bases from V and 0 bases from J, with 8 bases in between. This CDR3 has 13 residues.